The next 16 T cell receptor beta chains were all read from a single sample in a study of T cells in tumors after PD-1 blockade. Generated by immunoSEQ multiplex PCR, the TCRdb table keeps only in-frame clones and is missing some. The sample contains about 20,000 clones, around 78% of which appear only once. The specimen comprised PBMCs, sampled before anti-PD-1 treatment. The receptors shown here come from a human donor with basal cell carcinoma.

There are a few counts of this clone. The chain combines TRBV16 with TRBJ1-5; D unclear. The V gene lost 0 bases and the J gene lost 0 bases, with 6 bases spanning the gap. Germline V gives CDR1 KGHSY, CDR2 FQNENV. The CDR3 spans 15 residues. The CDR3 nucleotides are TGTGCCAGCAGCCAATCGGGAAGTAGCAATCAGCCCCAGCATTTT. This codes for CASSQSGSSNQPQHF.

The count of this clone is one. The CDR3 spells CASKAVLNTDTQYF. The CDR3 nucleotides are TGTGCCAGCAAGGCAGTACTTAACACAGATACGCAGTATTTT. The V call is TRBV2, the J call TRBJ2-3; D is uncertain. V was trimmed by 7 bases and J by 2 bases, leaving 13 bases between them. The CDR3 contains 14 residues. In germline, CDR1 is SNHLY, CDR2 FYNNEI.

A word on this clone: The same CDR3 arises from other DNA sequences in this sample as well. The chain couples TRBV9 to TRBJ2-1, with TRBD1 matching over 11 bases. Germline loops: CDR1 SGDLS, CDR2 YYNGEE. This CDR3 contains 16 residues. With 3 bases clipped from V and 2 bases from J, the junction kept 4 bases outside the gene matches. This CDR3 reads CASSEDRGPAYNEQFF. In nucleotides, the CDR3 is TGTGCCAGCAGCGAGGACAGGGGGCCCGCCTACAATGAGCAGTTCTTC.

The CDR3 DNA sequence: TGTGCCAGCAGCTTTCCTCAGACTGGGAGGGGTGGCTACACCTTC. It translates to CASSFPQTGRGGYTF. The gene calls are TRBV7-9 and TRBJ1-2; a weak D match, TRBD1 (5 bases). Deletions cut 3 bases from V and 7 bases from J, with 18 bases between. Per the germline V gene, CDR1 is SEHNR and CDR2 is FQNEAQ (reference sequence). This CDR3 spans 15 amino acids.

The rearrangement uses TRBV10-3 and TRBJ2-6; either TRBD1 or TRBD2 may supply D (5 bases each). CDR1 and CDR2 from the germline V gene are ENHRY and SYGVKD. V lost 4 bases, J lost 2 bases, and 15 bases lay in between. This CDR3 region has 17 residues. This CDR3 is CAISGGFEKTGANVLTF. The DNA for the CDR3 is TGTGCCATCAGTGGGGGGTTCGAGAAAACTGGGGCCAACGTCCTGACTTTC.

The chain is built from TRBV6-4 and TRBJ2-3; 7 nucleotides align to TRBD1. Trimming took 3 bases from V and 0 from J; bases not matched to a gene: 3. This CDR3 is built from 15 residues. Per germline, CDR1 MRHNA and CDR2 SNTAGT. As DNA, the CDR3 is TGTGCCAGCAGTGAAGGACAGGAGAGCACAGATACGCAGTATTTT. Its protein is CASSEGQESTDTQYF.

V gene TRBV4-2 combines with J gene TRBJ2-3; TRBD2 matches 11 bases. The CDR3 has 19 amino acids. The germline gives CDR1 LGHNA, CDR2 YNFKEQ. V gave up 4 bases and J gave up 2 bases; unmatched junction bases: 14. The CDR3 DNA sequence: TGTGCCAGCAGCCCCCCCCGACTAGCGGGGAATAAAAACACAGATACGCAGTATTTT. It is translated as CASSPPRLAGNKNTDTQYF.

The CDR3 loop is CASTPGGTSPYEQYF. Here the CDR3 DNA reads TGTGCCAGCACCCCCGGGGGGACTAGCCCCTACGAGCAGTACTTC. The chain is built from TRBV28 and TRBJ2-7; 9 nucleotides agree with TRBD2. The germline CDR1 and CDR2 sequences are MDHEN and SYDVKM. This CDR3 has 15 residues. The V segment lost 7 bases and the J segment 2 bases; nucleotides outside the gene matches: 9.

This chain uses TRBV5-4 with TRBJ2-1, with a weak D call TRBD1 (6 bases). V lost 4 bases, J lost 4 bases, and 9 bases lay in between. Germline V gene lookup returns CDR1 SGHNT and CDR2 YYREEE (reference sequence). The CDR3 spans 13 residues. CDR3 DNA sequence: TGTGCCAGCAGCCCACAGGGATACAATGAGCAGTTCTTC. Its protein is CASSPQGYNEQFF.

The chain has TRBV24-1 and TRBJ2-7; the D call may be TRBD1 or TRBD2 (5 bases each). CDR1 is KGHDR and CDR2 is SFDVKD in the germline V gene. The V gene lost 4 bases and the J gene lost 1 base, with 13 bases spanning the gap. The CDR3 loop spans 15 amino acids. CDR3 protein: CATSEIRDGSYEQYF. CDR3 DNA sequence: TGTGCCACCAGTGAGATAAGGGACGGATCCTACGAGCAGTACTTC.

Turning to this clone: At one boundary the junction diverges from the germline segment, which might be a read error. This chain connects TRBV9 to TRBJ1-2; D gene unclear. CDR1 is SGDLS, CDR2 YYNGEE, per germline. This CDR3 is 12 amino acids long. The CDR3 sequence is CASSATNHGYTF. Written as DNA, the CDR3 is TGTGCCAGCAGCGCAACTAACCATGGCTACACCTTC.

For this clone: The junction and the germline gene differ at one end; a read error may be behind it. CDR3 nucleotides: TGCAGCGTTCAAGACGGGACAGGTGAAGCTTTCTTT. This gives the protein CSVQDGTGEAFF. The chain combines TRBV29-1 with TRBJ1-1; 8 nucleotides align to TRBD1. There are 12 residues in the CDR3. CDR1 and CDR2 (germline): SQVTM, ANQGSEA.

A single count supports this clone. The chain combines TRBV7-3 with TRBJ2-3; 11 bases line up with TRBD2. This CDR3 is built from 17 residues. Germline values: CDR1 SGHTA, CDR2 FQGTGA. With V trimmed by 5 bases and J by 0 bases, 7 bases remained unmatched. The chain's CDR3 is CASSAQTSGDSTDTQYF. The CDR3 bases are TGTGCCAGCAGCGCTCAGACTAGCGGGGATAGCACAGATACGCAGTATTTT.

The chain carries TRBV30 and TRBJ2-7, with TRBD2 identical over 12 bases. The V gene's germline CDR1 is GTSNPN and CDR2 SVGIG (reference sequence). The CDR3 covers 15 residues. After removal of 2 bases from V and 2 bases from J, the junction contained 4 bases not matched to a gene. CDR3 in amino acids: CAWSSRTSGTYEQYF. Written as DNA, the CDR3 is TGTGCCTGGAGTTCCAGGACTAGCGGGACCTACGAGCAGTACTTC.

The rearrangement uses TRBV9 and TRBJ2-3; D not resolved. V dropped 5 bases and J dropped 0 bases, with 10 bases sitting between them. Germline V gene sequence: CDR1 SGDLS, CDR2 YYNGEE. The CDR3 consists of 14 residues. The CDR3 coding sequence is TGTGCCAGCAGTGACTCTACTAGCACAGATACGCAGTATTTT. It translates to CASSDSTSTDTQYF. Supplemented by reference TRBV9 and TRBJ2-3, the full variable domain reads DSGVTQTPKHLITATGQRVTLRCSPRSGDLSVYWYQQSLDQGLQFLIQYYNGEERAKGNILERFSAQQFPDLHSELNLSSLELGDSALYFCASSDSTSTDTQYFGPGTRLTVL.

The chain is built from TRBV14 and TRBJ1-1, with D hard to call. The CDR3 spans 12 residues. CDR1 SGHDN and CDR2 FVKESK come from the germline V gene. Between the trimmed V and J ends, which lost 8 bases and 1 base, there was a span of 8 bases. DNA of the CDR3: TGTGCCAGCGGTAACTGGAACACTGAAGCTTTCTTT. Encoded protein: CASGNWNTEAFF.